Listed here are 3 T cell receptor beta chains from one sample, sequenced in a study of T-cell reconstitution after alpha-beta-depleted transplantation in children. It was with unique molecular identifiers that the TCRbeta library was prepared. TCRdb passed the PCR reads through MiXCR, listing each CDR3 protein once. Of approximately 400,000 distinct CDR3 sequences in the sample, roughly a tenth were seen once. Sequences were derived from PBMCs from the stem cell graft donor, sampled from the stem cell graft. The receptor source for this set is a human donor who donated a stem cell graft to a child with acute myeloid leukemia.

The chain has TRBV7-9 and TRBJ2-5, with 7 bases lining up with TRBD2. The V gene end was trimmed by 5 bases and the J gene end by 5 bases; junction bases not matched to a gene: 11. Germline lookup yields CDR1 SEHNR and CDR2 FQNEAQ (reference sequence). This CDR3 region has 15 residues. The CDR3 loop is CASSPRGGAWETQYF. Here the CDR3 DNA reads TGTGCCAGCAGCCCCCGGGGAGGGGCTTGGGAGACCCAGTACTTC. The whole variable domain, remainder taken from reference TRBV7-9 and TRBJ2-5, is DTGVSQNPRHKITKRGQNVTFRCDPISEHNRLYWYRQTLGQGPEFLTYFQNEAQLEKSRLLSDRFSAERPKGSFSTLEIQRTEQGDSAMYLCASSPRGGAWETQYFGPGTRLLVL.

At least ten counts were recorded for this clonotype. The CDR3 nucleotides read TGTGCCAGCAGTTTAAGTGGGGTCTGGTTCCAAATTGACAATGAGCAGTTCTTC. It translates to CASSLSGVWFQIDNEQFF. The rearrangement joins TRBV12-3 or TRBV12-4 to TRBJ2-1; no clear D. The CDR3 length is 18 residues. The germline V and J ends were trimmed by 2 bases and 5 bases, with 22 bases remaining between them.

This clonotype has more than one count but fewer than ten. The V gene is TRBV9, the J gene TRBJ1-4; no clear D gene. CDR3 length: 17 residues. The germline gives CDR1 SGDLS, CDR2 YYNGEE. Trimming left V 6 bases short and J 5 bases short, with 23 bases between. The CDR3 nucleotides are TGTGCCAGCATCTCAAAAGCCGTTTGGACCTTAAATGAAAAACTGTTTTTT. Encoded protein: CASISKAVWTLNEKLFF.